One sample yielded the 26 T cell receptor beta chains listed below, sequenced in a study of T cell responses to AZD1222 COVID-19 vaccine. Sequencing was performed with immunoSEQ multiplex PCR; in TCRdb, only in-frame clones are kept and a portion is missing. This repertoire shows around 120,000 clones, 92% found once; its top ten account for approximately 8%. The sequencing here drew on peripheral blood, taken 28 days after the second AZD1222 dose. The receptors were gathered from an adult who received the AZD1222 COVID-19 vaccine.

The chain combines TRBV10-3 with TRBJ2-7, with 10 bases lining up with TRBD1. There are 14 residues in the CDR3. The junction had 4 bases not matched to a gene; V was cut back by 4 bases and J by 4 bases. CDR1 ENHRY and CDR2 SYGVKD come from the germline V gene. This chain's CDR3 is CAISGGTGAYEQYF. As DNA, the CDR3 is TGTGCCATCAGTGGCGGGACAGGGGCTTACGAGCAGTACTTC.

The CDR3: CASSFRTGPGWIMNTEAFF. The CDR3 nucleotides are TGTGCCAGCAGCTTCAGGACAGGCCCAGGATGGATCATGAACACTGAAGCTTTCTTT. The rearrangement links TRBV5-8 to TRBJ1-1, with TRBD1 matching 7 bases. Germline lookup yields CDR1 SGHTS and CDR2 YDEGEE. V lost 2 bases to trimming and J lost 0 bases; unmatched junction nucleotides: 16. This CDR3 contains 19 residues.

This sequence joins TRBV7-8 and TRBJ1-5; 7 nucleotides match TRBD1. Germline V gives CDR1 SGHVS, CDR2 FQNEAQ. V lost 0 bases to trimming and J lost 7 bases; unmatched junction nucleotides: 6. The CDR3 runs to 15 residues. In DNA form, the CDR3 reads TGTGCCAGCAGCTTAGCAAGACAGGGCCTGCAGCCCCAGCATTTT. Protein: CASSLARQGLQPQHF.

The chain employs TRBV27 and TRBJ2-2; 12 positions match TRBD2. There are 18 residues in the CDR3. The germline gives CDR1 MNHEY, CDR2 SMNVEV (reference sequence). V gave up 3 bases and J gave up 4 bases; unmatched junction bases: 9. CDR3 in amino acids: CASSFILAGGRATGELFF. DNA for the CDR3: TGTGCCAGCAGTTTCATACTAGCGGGAGGACGGGCCACCGGGGAGCTGTTTTTT.

The gene calls are TRBV27 and TRBJ1-6; D remains ambiguous. Trimming stripped 8 bases from V and 2 bases from J, with 4 bases between. Per germline, CDR1 MNHEY and CDR2 SMNVEV (reference sequence). The CDR3 consists of 12 residues. This CDR3 reads CASGAYNSPLHF. In nucleotides, the CDR3 is TGTGCCAGCGGGGCCTATAATTCACCCCTCCACTTT.

The chain couples TRBV10-2 to TRBJ1-5; D not resolved. CDR1 is WSHSY, CDR2 SAAADI, per germline. Trimming took 3 bases from V and 1 from J, leaving 7 bases between them. The CDR3 loop spans 14 amino acids. This chain's CDR3 is CASSEASSNQPQHF. The CDR3 nucleotides read TGCGCCAGCAGTGAAGCCAGCAGCAATCAGCCCCAGCATTTT.

The chain is built from TRBV6-6 and TRBJ2-2; D is uncertain. The length of the CDR3 is 13 residues. Trimming shortened V by 4 bases and J by 3 bases, and 6 bases separated the two germline ends. The germline gives CDR1 MNHNY, CDR2 SVGAGI (reference sequence). The CDR3 DNA reads TGTGCCAGCAGTTCGACATACACCGGGGAGCTGTTTTTT. Residues: CASSSTYTGELFF.

This chain joins TRBV7-9 and TRBJ2-1; no clear D. The CDR3 consists of 15 residues. The germline V and J ends were trimmed by 7 bases and 3 bases, with 16 bases remaining between them. Germline V gene lookup returns CDR1 SEHNR and CDR2 FQNEAQ (reference sequence). The chain's CDR3 is CASTDPPRGYNEQFF. Here the CDR3 DNA reads TGTGCCAGCACCGACCCACCTAGAGGCTACAATGAGCAGTTCTTC.

The chain has TRBV7-2 and TRBJ2-1, with TRBD2 matching over 14 bases. Per the germline V gene, CDR1 is SGHTA and CDR2 is FQGNSA. Trimming took 4 bases from V and 10 from J; bases not matched to a gene: 6. The CDR3 spans 15 residues. CDR3: CASSSRLAGGGEQFF. The CDR3 DNA is TGTGCCAGCAGCTCCCGACTAGCGGGAGGGGGGGAGCAGTTCTTC.

The chain employs TRBV5-4 and TRBJ2-5, with 12 bases lining up with TRBD1. Trimming at V came to 3 bases and at J to 5 bases, leaving 5 bases not matched to a gene. The CDR3 extends over 15 amino acids. Germline CDR1 is SGHNT and CDR2 is YYREEE (reference sequence). The DNA of the CDR3 is TGTGCCAGCAGCTCCGGGACAGGGGGCGGTGAGACCCAGTACTTC. Its protein product is CASSSGTGGGETQYF. Complete variable domain (other parts from reference TRBV5-4 and TRBJ2-5): ETGVTQSPTHLIKTRGQQVTLRCSSQSGHNTVSWYQQALGQGPQFIFQYYREEENGRGNFPPRFSGLQFPNYSSELNVNALELDDSALYLCASSSGTGGGETQYFGPGTRLLVL.

The gene calls are TRBV27 and TRBJ1-5, with TRBD1 matching 7 bases. This CDR3 is 19 amino acids long. Germline lookup yields CDR1 MNHEY and CDR2 SMNVEV (reference sequence). The junction had 17 bases not matched to a gene; V was cut back by 0 bases and J by 6 bases. CDR3 in amino acids: CASSLSGGGNRGVVQPQHF. CDR3 sequence (DNA): TGTGCCAGCAGTTTATCTGGGGGAGGGAACAGGGGAGTGGTTCAGCCCCAGCATTTT.

The V call is TRBV6-5, the J call TRBJ2-1, with D unclear. CDR1 is MNHEY, CDR2 SVGAGI, per germline. V was trimmed by 8 bases and J by 5 bases, leaving 13 bases between them. This CDR3 region has 13 residues. This chain's CDR3 is CASGSYWDNEQFF. In DNA form, the CDR3 reads TGTGCCAGCGGGTCTTATTGGGACAATGAGCAGTTCTTC.

This clone has just one count. This chain uses TRBV28 with TRBJ2-2, with TRBD1 identical over 8 bases. This CDR3 contains 16 residues. The V segment lost 10 bases and the J segment 1 base; nucleotides outside the gene matches: 11. Germline lookup yields CDR1 MDHEN and CDR2 SYDVKM. CDR3 protein: CAICETDRVNTGELFF. The CDR3 DNA is TGTGCCATCTGTGAAACGGACAGGGTGAACACCGGGGAGCTGTTTTTT.

The chain couples TRBV19 to TRBJ2-7; tentative D call: TRBD1 (5 bases). CDR1 LNHDA and CDR2 SQIVND come from the germline V gene (reference sequence). This CDR3 spans 14 amino acids. V lost 3 bases and J 2 bases, leaving 11 bases between the germline ends. CDR3 residues: CASSMPGIAYEQYF. The CDR3 bases are TGTGCCAGTAGTATGCCAGGGATAGCCTACGAGCAGTACTTC.

A note on this clone: Sequence at one end of the junction differs from germline and may be a read error. CDR3 in amino acids: CASSPPQIRSHEQYF. CDR3 bases: TGTGCCAGCAGCCCTCCCCAGATCCGCTCCCACGAGCAGTACTTC. The gene calls are TRBV28 and TRBJ2-7; no reliable D call. This CDR3 has 15 amino acids. In germline, CDR1 is MDHEN, CDR2 SYDVKM.

The V gene is TRBV12-3 or TRBV12-4, the J gene TRBJ2-2; D not resolved. Trimming took 7 bases from V and 1 from J, leaving 4 bases between them. This CDR3 has 12 residues. CDR3 sequence: CASNVNTGELFF. The CDR3 nucleotides read TGTGCCAGCAACGTGAACACCGGGGAGCTGTTTTTT.

The sample holds one count of this clone. V and J are TRBV28 and TRBJ2-7; maybe TRBD1 (6 bases). V was pared by 6 bases and J by 3 bases, with 15 bases between. Germline assignment: CDR1 MDHEN and CDR2 SYDVKM. The CDR3 has 14 residues. Here the CDR3 reads CASSLVQGRYEQYF. Here the CDR3 DNA reads TGTGCCAGCAGCTTAGTACAGGGACGCTACGAGCAGTACTTC.

The rearrangement uses TRBV2 and TRBJ2-1; TRBD2 is a possible D gene (6 bases). CDR3 length: 15 amino acids. Germline assignment: CDR1 SNHLY and CDR2 FYNNEI. V gave up 2 bases and J gave up 5 bases, with 13 bases separating them. CDR3 protein: CASSEMSGRHNEQFF. CDR3 in DNA: TGTGCCAGCAGTGAAATGTCAGGGAGGCACAATGAGCAGTTCTTC.

The chain carries TRBV5-6 and TRBJ2-3; 9 bases line up with TRBD1. The trim removed 1 base at V and 3 bases at J, leaving 3 bases unmatched. This CDR3 has 15 residues. Looked up from germline, CDR1 is SGHDT and CDR2 is YYEEEE. This chain's CDR3 is CASSLTGGATDTQYF. Written as DNA, the CDR3 is TGTGCCAGCAGCTTGACAGGGGGCGCGACAGATACGCAGTATTTT. Supplemented by reference TRBV5-6 and TRBJ2-3, the full variable domain reads DAGVTQSPTHLIKTRGQQVTLRCSPKSGHDTVSWYQQALGQGPQFIFQYYEEEERQRGNFPDRFSGHQFPNYSSELNVNALLLGDSALYLCASSLTGGATDTQYFGPGTRLTVL.

V gene TRBV6-1 combines with J gene TRBJ2-1; possible D gene TRBD1, 6 bases. The germline V and J ends were trimmed by 1 base and 8 bases, with 21 bases remaining between them. CDR3 size: 17 residues. Per germline, CDR1 MNHNS and CDR2 SASEGT. CDR3 in DNA: TGTGCCAGCAGTGAAGATTGGGTGTTAGGGGGACCCCATGAGCAGTTCTTC. It encodes CASSEDWVLGGPHEQFF.

Turning to this clone: Other DNA sequences in this specimen translate into the identical CDR3. This chain joins TRBV7-2 and TRBJ1-1; maybe TRBD1 (6 bases). CDR3 size: 14 residues. V shed 1 base and J shed 2 bases, with 8 bases lying between them. The germline CDR1 and CDR2 sequences are SGHTA and FQGNSA. The CDR3 sequence: CASSLGGPNTEAFF. CDR3 nucleotides: TGTGCCAGCAGCTTAGGGGGGCCTAACACTGAAGCTTTCTTT.

This rearrangement joins TRBV19 to TRBJ1-2; D perhaps matches TRBD1 (5 bases). This CDR3 comprises 14 residues. Trimming stripped 3 bases from V and 4 bases from J, with 12 bases between. Germline V gene sequence: CDR1 LNHDA, CDR2 SQIVND (reference sequence). The CDR3 region is CASSMPGFVYGYTF. The DNA for the CDR3 is TGTGCCAGTAGTATGCCAGGGTTCGTCTATGGCTACACCTTC.

The chain carries TRBV3-1 (or the pseudogene TRBV3-2) and TRBJ1-6; no firm D call. The CDR3 runs to 14 residues. The germline CDR1 and CDR2 sequences are LGHDT and YNNKEL (reference sequence). V lost 4 bases to trimming and J lost 4 bases, with 8 bases between them. The CDR3 region is CASSPDGYNSPLHF. CDR3 DNA sequence: TGTGCCAGCAGCCCCGACGGTTATAATTCACCCCTCCACTTT.

The count of this clone is one. V usage is TRBV28 and J usage is TRBJ1-1; perhaps TRBD1 as D (5 bases). CDR1 MDHEN and CDR2 SYDVKM come from the germline V gene. The CDR3 loop spans 14 amino acids. The ends were cut back, 6 bases at V and 0 bases at J, with 11 bases in the middle. As DNA, the CDR3 is TGTGCCAGCAGCCCGGGGCAACTGAACACTGAAGCTTTCTTT. Translated: CASSPGQLNTEAFF.

V gene TRBV19 combines with J gene TRBJ1-6; D unclear. CDR1 and CDR2 from the germline V gene are LNHDA and SQIVND (reference sequence). The CDR3 covers 14 residues. V was clipped by 5 bases and J by 3 bases, with 8 bases between them. CDR3 DNA: TGTGCCAGTAGTTTGTGGAGCTATAATTCACCCCTCCACTTT. This codes for CASSLWSYNSPLHF. The variable domain in full, with the rest retrieved from reference TRBV19 and TRBJ1-6, is DGGITQSPKYLFRKEGQNVTLSCEQNLNHDAMYWYRQDPGQGLRLIYYSQIVNDFQKGDIAEGYSVSREKKESFPLTVTSAQKNPTAFYLCASSLWSYNSPLHFGNGTRLTVT.

The genes are TRBV28 and TRBJ1-2; no reliable D call. There are 15 residues in the CDR3. From germline, CDR1 is MDHEN and CDR2 SYDVKM. Trimming shortened V by 6 bases and J by 2 bases, and 16 bases separated the two germline ends. The CDR3 sequence is CASRRDAFANYGYTF. The CDR3 nucleotides read TGTGCCAGCAGACGGGATGCCTTTGCGAACTATGGCTACACCTTC.